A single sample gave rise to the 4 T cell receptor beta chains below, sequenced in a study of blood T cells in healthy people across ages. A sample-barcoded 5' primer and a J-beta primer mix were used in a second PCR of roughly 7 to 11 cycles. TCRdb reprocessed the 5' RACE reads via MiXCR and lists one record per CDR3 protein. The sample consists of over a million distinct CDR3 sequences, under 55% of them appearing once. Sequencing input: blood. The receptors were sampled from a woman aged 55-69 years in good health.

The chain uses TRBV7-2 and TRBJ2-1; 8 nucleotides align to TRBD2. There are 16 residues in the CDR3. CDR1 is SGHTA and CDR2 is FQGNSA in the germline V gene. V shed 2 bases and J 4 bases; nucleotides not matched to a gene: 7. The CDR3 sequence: CASSLIPGLGYNEQFF. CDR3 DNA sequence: TGTGCCAGCAGCTTAATCCCGGGACTAGGGTACAATGAGCAGTTCTTC.

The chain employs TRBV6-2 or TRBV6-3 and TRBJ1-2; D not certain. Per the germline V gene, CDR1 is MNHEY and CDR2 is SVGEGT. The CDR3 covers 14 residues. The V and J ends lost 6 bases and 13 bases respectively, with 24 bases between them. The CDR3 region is CASREGSGLQVITF. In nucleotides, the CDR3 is TGTGCCAGCAGAGAGGGTTCCGGACTACAAGTAATCACCTTC.

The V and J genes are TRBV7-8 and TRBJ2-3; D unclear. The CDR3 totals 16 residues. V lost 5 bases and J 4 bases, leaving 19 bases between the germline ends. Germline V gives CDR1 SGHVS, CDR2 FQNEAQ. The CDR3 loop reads CASSRGRLRISDTQYF. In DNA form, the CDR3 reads TGTGCCAGCAGCAGAGGCCGCCTAAGGATCTCAGATACGCAGTATTTT.

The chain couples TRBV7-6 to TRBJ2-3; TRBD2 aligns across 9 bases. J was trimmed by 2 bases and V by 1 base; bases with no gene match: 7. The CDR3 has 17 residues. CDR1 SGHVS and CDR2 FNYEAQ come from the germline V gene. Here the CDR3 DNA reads TGTGCCAGCAGCTTAGACAAACGACTAGCGGCCACAGATACGCAGTATTTT. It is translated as CASSLDKRLAATDTQYF.